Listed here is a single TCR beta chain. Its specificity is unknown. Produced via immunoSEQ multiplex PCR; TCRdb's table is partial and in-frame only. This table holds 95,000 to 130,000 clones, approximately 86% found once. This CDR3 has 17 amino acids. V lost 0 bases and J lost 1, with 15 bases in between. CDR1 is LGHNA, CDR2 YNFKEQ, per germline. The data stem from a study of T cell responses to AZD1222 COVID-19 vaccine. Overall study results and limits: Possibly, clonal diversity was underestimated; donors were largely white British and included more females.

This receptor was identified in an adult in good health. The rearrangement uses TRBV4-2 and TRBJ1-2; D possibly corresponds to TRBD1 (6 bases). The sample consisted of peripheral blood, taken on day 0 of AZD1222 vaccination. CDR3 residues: CASSQENVGQLNYGYTF. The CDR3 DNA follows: TGTGCCAGCAGCCAAGAAAACGTCGGACAGCTTAACTATGGCTACACCTTC.